One sample yielded the 24 T cell receptor beta chains listed below, sequenced in a study of regulatory T cells in long-lasting Graves disease. For TCR beta, libraries came from iRepertoire HTBI primers and Arm-PCR of CDR3 regions. Each CDR3 protein gets one entry after TCRdb re-called the multiplex PCR reads with MiXCR. This sample carries 350,000 to 450,000 distinct CDR3 sequences, under 25% of them seen once, and the ten largest clones take around 20%. Time point of the sample: persistent/refractory GD, antithyroid drugs over 5 years with positive TRAb. Following extraction of RNA from PBMCs, that RNA was used to make the TCR library. The starting material was peripheral blood mononuclear cells (PBMCs), obtained when the disease was refractory, from a patient treated with antithyroid drugs. The receptors here all came from a female donor with Graves disease.

A note on this clonotype: A read error is possible here, since a much larger clone lies one base away. It is likely a read error, because the conserved phenylalanine at the end of the CDR3 is missing. The chain carries TRBV28 and TRBJ2-7; 7 nucleotides line up with TRBD2. V was clipped by 3 bases and J by 4 bases; unmatched bases: 3. This CDR3 has 13 amino acids. Germline V gene lookup returns CDR1 MDHEN and CDR2 SYDVKM. The CDR3 DNA sequence: TGTGCCAGCAGTTTCGGACTAGTTTACGAGCAGTACCTC. Translation gives CASSFGLVYEQYL.

This clonotype was seen repeatedly, ten times or more. This chain joins TRBV27 and TRBJ2-2; tentatively, D is TRBD1 (6 bases). Germline CDR1 is MNHEY and CDR2 is SMNVEV (reference sequence). V was shortened by 3 bases and J by 6 bases, with 14 bases between the two germline ends. The CDR3 runs to 15 residues. CDR3 sequence (DNA): TGTGCCAGCAGTTTTGTACAGGGACGCGCCGGGGAGCTGTTTTTT. The encoded protein is CASSFVQGRAGELFF.

This clonotype was seen a handful of times. This chain joins TRBV12-3 or TRBV12-4 and TRBJ1-1; 7 bases align to TRBD1. The V gene end was trimmed by 4 bases and the J gene end by 5 bases; junction bases not matched to a gene: 7. This CDR3 has 14 residues. The CDR3 loop is CASSYRDRWTEAFF. The CDR3 DNA reads as TGTGCCAGCAGTTACCGGGACAGATGGACTGAAGCTTTCTTT.

The gene calls are TRBV20-1 and TRBJ2-7; D gene ambiguous. Germline CDR1 is DFQATT and CDR2 is SNEGSKA (reference sequence). V dropped 0 bases and J dropped 6 bases, with 12 bases sitting between them. The CDR3 is 13 residues long. The CDR3 region has the DNA TGCAGTGCTAGAGATCTTGGGCCAGGCGAGCAGTACTTC. It specifies CSARDLGPGEQYF.

This clonotype was seen a handful of times. This sequence joins TRBV19 and TRBJ1-3; a weak D match, TRBD1 (6 bases). Between the trimmed V and J ends, which lost 5 bases and 0 bases, there was a span of 8 bases. CDR1 is LNHDA and CDR2 is SQIVND in the germline V gene (reference sequence). CDR3 length: 14 amino acids. The CDR3 protein is CASSQQGSGNTIYF. As DNA, the CDR3 is TGTGCCAGTAGTCAACAGGGCTCTGGAAACACCATATATTTT.

The gene calls are TRBV7-9 and TRBJ2-2; 9 bases are shared with TRBD2. This CDR3 contains 14 residues. Germline-derived CDR1 and CDR2 are SEHNR and FQNEAQ (reference sequence). J was trimmed by 6 bases and V by 6 bases; bases with no gene match: 5. CDR3 amino acids: CASRSSGAPGELFF. The CDR3 DNA reads TGTGCCAGCAGATCTAGCGGGGCCCCCGGGGAGCTGTTTTTT. The whole variable domain, remainder taken from reference TRBV7-9 and TRBJ2-2, is DTGVSQNPRHKITKRGQNVTFRCDPISEHNRLYWYRQTLGQGPEFLTYFQNEAQLEKSRLLSDRFSAERPKGSFSTLEIQRTEQGDSAMYLCASRSSGAPGELFFGEGSRLTVL.

The chain has TRBV10-3 and TRBJ1-6, with D possibly TRBD1 on 5 matching bases. The CDR3 consists of 14 residues. The ends were cut back, 5 bases at V and 7 bases at J, with 12 bases in the middle. Germline CDR1 reads ENHRY; CDR2 reads SYGVKD. CDR3 protein: CAISSGTLNSPLHF. CDR3 sequence (DNA): TGTGCCATCAGTTCCGGGACCCTCAATTCACCCCTCCACTTT.

This clonotype was counted only a few times. The chain joins TRBV14 to TRBJ2-2, with 11 bases aligning to TRBD1. The CDR3 runs 16 residues. CDR1 and CDR2 from the germline V gene are SGHDN and FVKESK. Trimming removed 4 bases from V and 4 bases from J; junction bases left unmatched: 5. This CDR3 reads CASSRTGGRSTGELFF. CDR3 DNA sequence: TGTGCCAGCAGCCGGACAGGGGGCAGGAGCACCGGGGAGCTGTTTTTT.

The V call is TRBV2, the J call TRBJ2-2; D is uncertain. Germline CDR1 and CDR2: SNHLY and FYNNEI. V was cut by 8 bases and J by 0 bases, with 7 bases left in between. The CDR3 is made up of 13 amino acids. CDR3 sequence reads: CASQAANTGELFF. In DNA form, the CDR3 reads TGTGCCAGCCAAGCCGCGAACACCGGGGAGCTGTTTTTT.

This clonotype appeared many times. The chain uses TRBV30 and TRBJ1-3, with 7 bases lining up with TRBD1. CDR3 size: 14 residues. Germline CDR1 reads GTSNPN; CDR2 reads SVGIG (reference sequence). J was trimmed by 3 bases and V by 0 bases; bases with no gene match: 2. The CDR3 nucleotides read TGTGCCTGGAGTGTAGGGGGCGGTGGAAACACCATATATTTT. It is translated as CAWSVGGGGNTIYF.

This clonotype was seen ten or more times. This chain connects TRBV7-3 to TRBJ2-5; D remains ambiguous. The V end lost 5 bases, the J end lost 4 bases, and 14 bases lay between the germline ends. This CDR3 has 14 residues. In germline, CDR1 is SGHTA, CDR2 FQGTGA. CDR3 loop: CASSPGPPPETQYF. CDR3 bases: TGTGCCAGCAGCCCAGGACCACCCCCAGAGACCCAGTACTTC.

In this sample, this clonotype turned up many times. The chain couples TRBV6-2 or TRBV6-3 to TRBJ1-2; D is unresolved. Trimming took off 0 bases at V and 4 bases at J, with 12 bases between the two ends. This CDR3 spans 15 amino acids. Germline V gene sequence: CDR1 MNHEY, CDR2 SVGEGT. The CDR3 spells CASSYSGSVPYGYTF. The CDR3 DNA reads TGTGCCAGCAGTTACTCGGGGTCAGTTCCCTATGGCTACACCTTC.

A word on this clonotype: A read error may account for a junction end that differs from germline. This chain uses TRBV5-1 with TRBJ2-2; tentatively, D is TRBD2 (6 bases). Per the germline V gene, CDR1 is SGHRS and CDR2 is YFSETQ. The CDR3 totals 16 residues. DNA for the CDR3: TGCGTCAGCAGCGGTAGCGGACCTGAATTCACCGGGGAGCTGTTTTTT. Translation: CVSSGSGPEFTGELFF.

The CDR3 nucleotides are TGCGCCAGCAACCCGGGACAGGTGACCACTGAAGCTTTCTTT. This codes for CASNPGQVTTEAFF. This chain links TRBV5-1 with TRBJ1-1; 8 nucleotides line up with TRBD1. The germline gives CDR1 SGHRS, CDR2 YFSETQ. Trimming removed 6 bases from V and 4 bases from J; junction bases left unmatched: 8. The CDR3 is 14 residues long. The full variable domain, in which reference TRBV5-1 and TRBJ1-1 provide the parts outside the CDR3, is KAGVTQTPRYLIKTRGQQVTLSCSPISGHRSVSWYQQTPGQGLQFLFEYFSETQRNKGNFPGRFSGRQFSNSRSEMNVSTLELGDSALYLCASNPGQVTTEAFFGQGTRLTVV.

This clonotype was counted a few times. This chain connects TRBV5-1 to TRBJ2-2; possible D gene TRBD1, 6 bases. The germline V gene encodes CDR1 SGHRS and CDR2 YFSETQ. V gave up 1 base and J gave up 6 bases, with 13 bases separating them. This CDR3 contains 15 residues. The DNA of the CDR3 is TGCGCCAGCAGCTTGATACAGGGAAAGGCCGGGGAGCTGTTTTTT. This codes for CASSLIQGKAGELFF.

This clonotype was detected only a few times. This rearrangement joins TRBV12-3 or TRBV12-4 to TRBJ2-2; a possible D gene is TRBD2 (5 bases). V lost 7 bases and J 7 bases, leaving 19 bases between the germline ends. The CDR3 runs to 15 residues. CDR3 protein: CASTWESGDGGELFF. The DNA for the CDR3 is TGTGCCAGCACCTGGGAGTCCGGAGATGGCGGGGAGCTGTTTTTT.

This clonotype turned up a few times. The V call is TRBV27, the J call TRBJ2-2; D is possibly TRBD1 (5 bases). The germline V gene encodes CDR1 MNHEY and CDR2 SMNVEV (reference sequence). The CDR3 runs to 15 residues. V was trimmed by 1 base and J by 4 bases, leaving 10 bases between them. CDR3 DNA: TGTGCCAGCAGTTTATTTATAGGGGCCACCGGGGAGCTGTTTTTT. The encoded protein is CASSLFIGATGELFF.

This clonotype was observed at least ten times. This chain uses TRBV20-1 with TRBJ2-5, with TRBD2 as a possible D gene (6 bases). V gave up 0 bases and J gave up 5 bases, with 13 bases separating them. The CDR3 is 14 amino acids. Germline-derived CDR1 and CDR2 are DFQATT and SNEGSKA (reference sequence). CDR3 DNA: TGCAGTGCTAGAGATCCGGGGGTGGGGGAGACCCAGTACTTC. The encoded protein is CSARDPGVGETQYF.

In the case of this clonotype: This likely stems from a read error, as it lies one base from a far larger clone. CDR3 bases: TGTGCCAGCGGCTTAGAGATCATGAACACTGAAGCTTTCTTT. This encodes CASGLEIMNTEAFF. The chain links TRBV11-2 to TRBJ1-1; D ambiguous. The V gene's germline CDR1 is SGHAT and CDR2 FQNNGV. The CDR3 has 14 amino acids. Complete variable domain (other parts from reference TRBV11-2 and TRBJ1-1): EAGVAQSPRYKIIEKRQSVAFWCNPISGHATLYWYQQILGQGPKLLIQFQNNGVVDDSQLPKDRFSAERLKGVDSTLKIQPAKLEDSAVYLCASGLEIMNTEAFFGQGTRLTVV.

V is TRBV30 and J is TRBJ2-3; TRBD2 might be the D (6 bases). Trimming took off 1 base at V and 3 bases at J, with 8 bases between the two ends. Per the germline V gene, CDR1 is GTSNPN and CDR2 is SVGIG (reference sequence). The CDR3 sequence is 13 residues long. This chain's CDR3 is CAWSGGRTDTQYF. For the CDR3, the DNA is TGTGCCTGGAGTGGGGGGAGGACAGATACGCAGTATTTT.

The V gene is TRBV15, the J gene TRBJ2-7; perhaps TRBD2 as D (5 bases). Looked up from germline, CDR1 is LNHNV and CDR2 is YYDKDF (reference sequence). With 3 bases removed from V and 1 base from J, the gap between germline ends came to 19 bases. This CDR3 comprises 17 residues. CDR3 DNA: TGTGCCACCAGCAGCCTTTTCGGGGATCACCTATCCTACGAGCAGTACTTC. Its translation: CATSSLFGDHLSYEQYF.

There are a few counts of this clonotype. The rearrangement joins TRBV6-1 to TRBJ1-1; no firm D call. This CDR3 has 13 amino acids. Germline V gene data show CDR1 as MNHNS and CDR2 as SASEGT. Trimming shortened V by 5 bases and J by 11 bases, and 18 bases separated the two germline ends. For the CDR3, the DNA is TGTGCCAGCAGTCTCCCGAGAGCTTGGGCGGCTTTCTTT. Protein product: CASSLPRAWAAFF.

V and J are TRBV20-1 and TRBJ2-7; 13 bases line up with TRBD2. Germline V gene lookup returns CDR1 DFQATT and CDR2 SNEGSKA (reference sequence). The length of the CDR3 is 17 residues. Germline trimming cut 3 bases from V and 3 bases from J; bases unmatched to any gene: 11. CDR3 sequence (DNA): TGCAGTGCTAGTATATACGGACTAGCGGGAGACATCTACGAGCAGTACTTC. Residues: CSASIYGLAGDIYEQYF.

The chain recombines TRBV5-1 with TRBJ1-1; TRBD1 matches at 11 bases. The CDR3 has 14 residues. Trimming removed 4 bases from V and 8 bases from J; junction bases left unmatched: 7. The germline V gene encodes CDR1 SGHRS and CDR2 YFSETQ. In nucleotides, the CDR3 is TGCGCCAGCAGCCGTTTCGGACAGGGGGCGGAAGCTTTCTTT. Amino acid sequence: CASSRFGQGAEAFF.